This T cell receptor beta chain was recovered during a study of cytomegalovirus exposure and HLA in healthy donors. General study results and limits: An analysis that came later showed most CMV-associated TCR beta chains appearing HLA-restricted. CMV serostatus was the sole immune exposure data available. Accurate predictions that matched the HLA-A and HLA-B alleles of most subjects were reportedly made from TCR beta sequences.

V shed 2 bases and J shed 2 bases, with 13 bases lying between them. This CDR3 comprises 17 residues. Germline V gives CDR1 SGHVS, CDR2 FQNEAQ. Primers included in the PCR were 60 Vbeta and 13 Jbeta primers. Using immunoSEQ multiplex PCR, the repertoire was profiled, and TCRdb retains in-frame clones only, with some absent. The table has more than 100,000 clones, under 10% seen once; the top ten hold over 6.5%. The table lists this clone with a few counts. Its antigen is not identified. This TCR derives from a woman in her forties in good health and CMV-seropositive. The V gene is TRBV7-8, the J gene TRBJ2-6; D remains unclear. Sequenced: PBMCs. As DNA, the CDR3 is TGTGCCAGCAGCTTAAGTCTGGTACGAGCTGGGGCCAACGTCCTGACTTTC. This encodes CASSLSLVRAGANVLTF.